The sequence of this TCR beta chain was determined in a study of shared clonotypes between healthy human individuals. Study-wide background: Donor ages ranged 18 to 49 years: a couple of women, a few men.

CDR1 and CDR2 (germline): SGDLS, YYNGEE. The junction had 6 bases not matched to a gene; V was cut back by 3 bases and J by 5 bases. This CDR3 has 14 amino acids. Naive CD8 isolation took CD45RO-negative cells positively selected for CCR7 and excluded terminally differentiated effector memory CD45RA+ cells. The sorted-subset replicate PCRs were given about 210 ng DNA, which is 25,000 to 35,000 T cell genomes. The assay was immunoSEQ multiplex PCR, and TCRdb's table has in-frame clones only and misses some. The sample has some 2.1 million clones; around 96% are singletons. This receptor was obtained from a man aged 18 to 35 in good health. Specimen: naive CD8+ T cells sorted from blood. The V gene is TRBV9, the J gene TRBJ2-5; 8 positions agree with TRBD2. DNA for the CDR3: TGTGCCAGCAGCGCTGGCGGGAGGTGGGAGACCCAGTACTTC. This sequence encodes CASSAGGRWETQYF.